The clone carrying this T cell receptor beta chain was observed many times. The authors ran a second PCR of about 6 to 11 cycles using a sample-barcoded 5' primer and a J-beta primer mix. In TCRdb, the 5' RACE reads were re-called with MiXCR into one record per CDR3 protein. This repertoire shows over 500,000 distinct CDR3 sequences, about 51% found once; its top ten account for less than 15%. This entry is derived from a study of blood T cells in healthy people across ages. Germline values: CDR1 LGHDT, CDR2 YNNKEL (reference sequence). The CDR3 has 12 amino acids. Trimming took off 1 base at V and 8 bases at J, with 6 bases between the two ends.

Sequenced material: blood. The V and J genes are TRBV3-1 and TRBJ2-1, with D unresolved. The sequence was collected from an elderly woman in good health. CDR3 sequence (DNA): TGTGCCAGCAGCCAAGGTGTTGATGAGCAGTTCTTC. This translates into CASSQGVDEQFF.